This is a list of T cell receptor beta chains from one sample in a study of blood T cell repertoires in COVID-19. The repertoire was sequenced with immunoSEQ multiplex PCR; TCRdb's copy has only in-frame clones and lacks some. The sample has about 94,000 clones, about nine tenths seen once; the top ten hold 4.5% to 5.5%. Sequencing input: peripheral blood. The receptors were gathered from a woman of 80 years or more with acute or convalescent COVID-19. The CDR3 runs from the conserved cysteine through the conserved F or W. Each record gives: clone size, D gene, V gene, J gene, CDR3 DNA, CDR3 protein. The D gene is left open where the match is weak. Expanded clones get a size class; other rows say once, few or many, or leave the size out.

once	.	TRBV5-1	TRBJ2-1	TGCGCCAGCAGCTTGGGACAGACCTACAATGAGCAGTTCTTC	CASSLGQTYNEQFF
.	TRBD1	TRBV9	TRBJ1-6	TGTGCCAGCAGCGTAGGGGACAGGGGCTCCTATAATTCACCCCTCCACTTT	CASSVGDRGSYNSPLHF
.	TRBD1	TRBV7-2	TRBJ1-4	TGTGCCAGCAGGCCAGGGGGGACTAATGAAAAACTGTTTTTT	CASRPGGTNEKLFF
.	TRBD1	TRBV6-6	TRBJ1-6	TGTGCCAGCAACCCTCCTGGGCAGGGGGGTTCACCCCTCCACTTT	CASNPPGQGGSPLHF
.	TRBD1	TRBV30	TRBJ1-2	TGTGCCTGGATGGACAGGGGGAACTATGGCTACACCTTC	CAWMDRGNYGYTF
few	TRBD1	TRBV19	TRBJ1-1	TGTGCCAGTAGTCCCCAACAGGGGGAAGCTTTCTTT	CASSPQQGEAFF
.	TRBD1	TRBV30	TRBJ1-2	TGTGCCTGGAGGCCCGTCCCCGGGACAGGGAACACTAACTATGGCTACACCTTC	CAWRPVPGTGNTNYGYTF
.	TRBD2	TRBV30	TRBJ2-7	TGTGCCTGGAGTGTGAGGGGGTCCAGCGGGGGCTTCTACGAGCAGTACTTC	CAWSVRGSSGGFYEQYF
.	.	TRBV12-3/TRBV12-4	TRBJ2-7	TGTGCCAGCAGTTTAGGTCGTTTCGAGCAGTACTTC	CASSLGRFEQYF
.	.	TRBV19	TRBJ2-2	TGTGCCAGTAGTCCCCGGGGGAGGGAGCTGTTTTTT	CASSPRGRELFF
.	TRBD2	TRBV7-9	TRBJ2-1	TGTGCCAGCAGCCTTCCGGGGGGACCCTACAATGAGCAGTTCTTC	CASSLPGGPYNEQFF
.	.	TRBV30	TRBJ2-7	TGTGCCCGATCAAGCGCTTCCCATTACGAGCAGTACTTC	CARSSASHYEQYF
.	.	TRBV5-6	TRBJ1-3	TGTGCCAGCGGGGGACTCTCTGGAAACACCATATATTTT	CASGGLSGNTIYF
.	TRBD1	TRBV11-3	TRBJ2-7	TGTGCCAGCAGCCAGACAGGGGTTTCCTACGAGCAGTACTTC	CASSQTGVSYEQYF
few	.	TRBV6-1	TRBJ1-1	TGTGCCAGCAGTGAAAACAGGGACACTGAAGCTTTCTTT	CASSENRDTEAFF
.	TRBD1	TRBV3-1/TRBV3-2	TRBJ2-1	TGTGCCAGCAGCCACTACGACAGGGGAAATGAGCAGTTCTTC	CASSHYDRGNEQFF
few	TRBD2	TRBV27	TRBJ2-2	TGTGCCAGCAGTTTCATCAGGAGCGGGAGTTCAACCGGGGAGCTGTTTTTT	CASSFIRSGSSTGELFF
few	TRBD1	TRBV14	TRBJ1-5	TGTGCCAGCAGCCTACGTTCAGGGGGTATCAATCAGCCCCAGCATTTT	CASSLRSGGINQPQHF